This note documents a single T cell receptor (beta chain) sequence. This specimen comes from a study of T cells expressing NK-cell markers. This CDR3 comprises 14 residues. CDR1 SGHAT and CDR2 FQNNGV come from the germline V gene. From its re-call of the 5' RACE reads, TCRdb lists each CDR3 protein once, without DNA. The table lists about 260,000 distinct CDR3 sequences, with 4% to 5% in the top ten. The V call is TRBV11-2, the J call TRBJ2-3; TCRdb designates TRBD1, a call that cannot be tested without DNA. The clonotype was recovered from a woman aged 18-70 years in good health. Sequenced material: blood T cells: a sorted CD56 or NKG2C T cell subset, CD4+ or CD8+ T cells, or bulk PBMC T cells (not recorded which). CDR3 residues: CASSLESTGEAQYF.